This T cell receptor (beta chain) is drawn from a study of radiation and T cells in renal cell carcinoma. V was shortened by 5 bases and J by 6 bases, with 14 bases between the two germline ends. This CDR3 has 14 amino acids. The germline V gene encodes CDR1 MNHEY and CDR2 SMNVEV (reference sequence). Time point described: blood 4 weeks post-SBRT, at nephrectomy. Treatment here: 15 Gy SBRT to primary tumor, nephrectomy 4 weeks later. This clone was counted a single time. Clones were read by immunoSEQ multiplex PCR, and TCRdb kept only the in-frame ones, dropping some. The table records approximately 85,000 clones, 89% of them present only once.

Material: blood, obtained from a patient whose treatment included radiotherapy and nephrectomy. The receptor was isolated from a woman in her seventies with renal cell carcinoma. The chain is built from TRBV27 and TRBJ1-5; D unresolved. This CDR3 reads CASSPYQATQPQHF. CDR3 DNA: TGTGCCAGCAGTCCCTATCAAGCGACTCAGCCCCAGCATTTT.